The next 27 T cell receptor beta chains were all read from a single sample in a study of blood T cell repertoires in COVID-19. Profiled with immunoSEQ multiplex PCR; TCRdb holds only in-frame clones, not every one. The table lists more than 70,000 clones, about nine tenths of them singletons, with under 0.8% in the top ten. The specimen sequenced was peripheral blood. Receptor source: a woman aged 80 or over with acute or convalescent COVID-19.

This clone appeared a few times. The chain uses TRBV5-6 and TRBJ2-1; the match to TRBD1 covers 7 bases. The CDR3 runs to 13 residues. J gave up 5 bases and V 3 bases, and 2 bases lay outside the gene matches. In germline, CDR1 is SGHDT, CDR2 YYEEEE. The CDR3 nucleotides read TGTGCCAGCAGCTGGGGACAGAACAATGAGCAGTTCTTC. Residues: CASSWGQNNEQFF. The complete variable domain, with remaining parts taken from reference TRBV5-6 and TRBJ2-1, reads DAGVTQSPTHLIKTRGQQVTLRCSPKSGHDTVSWYQQALGQGPQFIFQYYEEEERQRGNFPDRFSGHQFPNYSSELNVNALLLGDSALYLCASSWGQNNEQFFGPGTRLTVL.

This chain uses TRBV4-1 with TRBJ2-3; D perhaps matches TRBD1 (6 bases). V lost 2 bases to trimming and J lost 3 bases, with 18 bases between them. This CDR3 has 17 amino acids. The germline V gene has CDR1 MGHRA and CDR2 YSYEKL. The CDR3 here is CASSQNFGGQRTDTQYF. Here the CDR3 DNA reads TGCGCCAGCAGCCAAAATTTTGGGGGCCAGAGAACAGATACGCAGTATTTT.

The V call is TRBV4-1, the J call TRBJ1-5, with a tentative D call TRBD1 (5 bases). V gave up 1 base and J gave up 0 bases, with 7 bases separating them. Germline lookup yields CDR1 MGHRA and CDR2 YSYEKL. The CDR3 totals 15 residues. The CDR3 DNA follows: TGCGCCAGCAGCCAAGGACAGTATAGCAATCAGCCCCAGCATTTT. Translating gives CASSQGQYSNQPQHF.

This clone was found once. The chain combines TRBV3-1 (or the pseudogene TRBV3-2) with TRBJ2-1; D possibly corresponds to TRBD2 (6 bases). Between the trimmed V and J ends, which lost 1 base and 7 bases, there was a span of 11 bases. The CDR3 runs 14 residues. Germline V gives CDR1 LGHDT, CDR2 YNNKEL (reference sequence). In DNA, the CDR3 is TGTGCCAGCAGCCAAGGACTAGAGGGGAATGAGCAGTTCTTC. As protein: CASSQGLEGNEQFF.

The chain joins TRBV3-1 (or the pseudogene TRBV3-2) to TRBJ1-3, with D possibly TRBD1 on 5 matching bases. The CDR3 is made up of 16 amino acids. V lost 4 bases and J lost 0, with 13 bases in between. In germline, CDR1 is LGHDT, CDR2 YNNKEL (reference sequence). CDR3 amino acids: CASSRAREFSGNTIYF. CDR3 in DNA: TGTGCCAGCAGCCGAGCCAGGGAATTCTCTGGAAACACCATATATTTT.

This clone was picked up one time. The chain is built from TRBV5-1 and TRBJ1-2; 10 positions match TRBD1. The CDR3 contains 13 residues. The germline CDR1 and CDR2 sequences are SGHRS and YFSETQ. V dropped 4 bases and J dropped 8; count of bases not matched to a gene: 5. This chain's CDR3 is CASSPDRGGGYTF. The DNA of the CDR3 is TGCGCCAGCAGCCCGGACAGGGGGGGAGGCTACACCTTC. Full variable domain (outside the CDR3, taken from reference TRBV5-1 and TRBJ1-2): KAGVTQTPRYLIKTRGQQVTLSCSPISGHRSVSWYQQTPGQGLQFLFEYFSETQRNKGNFPGRFSGRQFSNSRSEMNVSTLELGDSALYLCASSPDRGGGYTFGSGTRLTVV.

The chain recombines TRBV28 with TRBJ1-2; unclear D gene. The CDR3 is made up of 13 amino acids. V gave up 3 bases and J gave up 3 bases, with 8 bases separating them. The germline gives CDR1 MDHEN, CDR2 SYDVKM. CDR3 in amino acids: CASSLGRYYGYTF. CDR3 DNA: TGTGCCAGCAGTTTGGGCCGCTACTATGGCTACACCTTC.

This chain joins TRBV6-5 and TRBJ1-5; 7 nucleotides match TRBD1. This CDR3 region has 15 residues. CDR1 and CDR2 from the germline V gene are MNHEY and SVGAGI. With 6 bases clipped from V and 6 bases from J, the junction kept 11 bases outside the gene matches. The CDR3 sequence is CASRNRYRGSQPQHF. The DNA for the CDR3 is TGTGCCAGCAGGAATCGATACAGGGGAAGTCAGCCCCAGCATTTT.

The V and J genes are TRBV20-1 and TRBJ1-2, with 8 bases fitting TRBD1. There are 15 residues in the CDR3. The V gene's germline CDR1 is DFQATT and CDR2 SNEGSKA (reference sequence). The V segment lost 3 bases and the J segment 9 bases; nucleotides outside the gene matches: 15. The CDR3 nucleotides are TGCAGTGCTAGTCCCCAGGGGGCTGACCAAGGGAGCTACACCTTC. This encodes CSASPQGADQGSYTF.

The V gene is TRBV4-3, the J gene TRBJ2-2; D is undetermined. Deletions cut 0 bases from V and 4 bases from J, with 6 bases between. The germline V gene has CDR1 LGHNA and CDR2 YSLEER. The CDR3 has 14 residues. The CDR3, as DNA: TGCGCCAGCAGCCAAGAAAGAGTCACCGGGGAGCTGTTTTTT. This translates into CASSQERVTGELFF.

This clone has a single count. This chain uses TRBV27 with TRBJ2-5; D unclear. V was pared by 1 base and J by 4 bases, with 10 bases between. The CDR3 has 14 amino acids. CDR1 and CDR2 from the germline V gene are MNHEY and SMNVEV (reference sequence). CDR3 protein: CASSLFPGGETQYF. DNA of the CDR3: TGTGCCAGCAGTTTATTCCCAGGTGGAGAGACCCAGTACTTC.

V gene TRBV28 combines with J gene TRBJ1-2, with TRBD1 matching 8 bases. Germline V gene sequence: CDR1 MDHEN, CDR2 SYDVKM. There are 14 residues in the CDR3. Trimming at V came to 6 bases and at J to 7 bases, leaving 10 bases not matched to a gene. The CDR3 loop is CASRTAGGAAGYTF. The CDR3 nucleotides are TGTGCCAGCAGGACGGCAGGGGGCGCCGCTGGCTACACCTTC.

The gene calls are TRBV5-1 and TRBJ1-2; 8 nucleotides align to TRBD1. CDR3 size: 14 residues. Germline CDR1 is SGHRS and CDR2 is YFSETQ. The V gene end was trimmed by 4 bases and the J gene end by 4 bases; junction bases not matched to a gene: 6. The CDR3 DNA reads TGCGCCAGCAGCGCGGACAGGGAAAGCTATGGCTACACCTTC. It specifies CASSADRESYGYTF.

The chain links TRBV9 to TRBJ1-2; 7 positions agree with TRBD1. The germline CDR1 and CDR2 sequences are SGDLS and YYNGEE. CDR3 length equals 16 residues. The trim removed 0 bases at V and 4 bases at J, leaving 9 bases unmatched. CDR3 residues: CASSVDLSGGFYGYTF. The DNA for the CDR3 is TGTGCCAGCAGCGTAGACCTTTCAGGGGGGTTCTATGGCTACACCTTC.

CDR3 bases: TGTGCCAGCAGCAAAAGGGACAGACGGTCACCCCTCCACTTT. As protein: CASSKRDRRSPLHF. The gene calls are TRBV6-5 and TRBJ1-6; 7 bases line up with TRBD1. With 6 bases clipped from V and 10 bases from J, the junction kept 9 bases outside the gene matches. CDR3 length: 14 residues. Germline V gene lookup returns CDR1 MNHEY and CDR2 SVGAGI.

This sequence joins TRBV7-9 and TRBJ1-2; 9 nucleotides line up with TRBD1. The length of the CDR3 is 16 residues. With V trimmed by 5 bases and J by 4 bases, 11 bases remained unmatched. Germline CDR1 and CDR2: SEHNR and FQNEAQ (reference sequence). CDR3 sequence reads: CASSLLGDRASYGYTF. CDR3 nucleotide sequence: TGTGCCAGCAGCCTACTGGGGGACAGGGCCTCCTATGGCTACACCTTC.

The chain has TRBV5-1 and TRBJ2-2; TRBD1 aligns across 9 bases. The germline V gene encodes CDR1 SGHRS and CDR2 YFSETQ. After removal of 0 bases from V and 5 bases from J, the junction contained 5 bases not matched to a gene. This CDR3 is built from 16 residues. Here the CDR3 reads CASSLAGTGKTGELFF. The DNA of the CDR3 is TGCGCCAGCAGCTTGGCCGGGACAGGGAAGACCGGGGAGCTGTTTTTT.

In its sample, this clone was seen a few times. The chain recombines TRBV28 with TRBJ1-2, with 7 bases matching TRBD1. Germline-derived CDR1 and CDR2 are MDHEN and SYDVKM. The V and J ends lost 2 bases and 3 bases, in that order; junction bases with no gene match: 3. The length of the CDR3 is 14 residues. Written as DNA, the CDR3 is TGTGCCAGCAGTTTAGCGGGACAGTACTATGGCTACACCTTC. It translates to CASSLAGQYYGYTF.

DNA for the CDR3: TGTGCCAGCAGCTCGACAGCCTATTCCACCGAGCAGTACTTC. Amino acid sequence: CASSSTAYSTEQYF. The chain combines TRBV11-3 with TRBJ2-7; a weak D match, TRBD1 (5 bases). The CDR3 extends over 14 amino acids. Germline lookup yields CDR1 SGHNT and CDR2 YENEEA. The ends were cut back, 4 bases at V and 6 bases at J, with 16 bases in the middle.

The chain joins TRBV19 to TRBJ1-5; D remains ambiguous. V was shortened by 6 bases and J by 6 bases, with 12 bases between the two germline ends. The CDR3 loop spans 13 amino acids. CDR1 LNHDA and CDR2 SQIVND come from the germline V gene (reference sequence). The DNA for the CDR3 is TGTGCCAGTAGCCTTCGCGGGGTTCAGCCCCAGCATTTT. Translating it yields CASSLRGVQPQHF.

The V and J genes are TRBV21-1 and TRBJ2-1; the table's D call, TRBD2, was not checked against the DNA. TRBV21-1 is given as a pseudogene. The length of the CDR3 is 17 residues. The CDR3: CASSKGRDREGDNEQFF. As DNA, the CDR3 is TGTGCCAGCAGCAAAGGTCGAGATCGGGAGGGGGACAATGAGCAGTTCTTC.

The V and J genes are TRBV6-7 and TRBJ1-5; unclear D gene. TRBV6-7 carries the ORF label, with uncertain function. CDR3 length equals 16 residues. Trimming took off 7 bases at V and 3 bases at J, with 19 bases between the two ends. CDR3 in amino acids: CASNVEEPRSNQPQHF. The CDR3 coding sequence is TGTGCCAGCAACGTCGAGGAACCGAGATCCAATCAGCCCCAGCATTTT.

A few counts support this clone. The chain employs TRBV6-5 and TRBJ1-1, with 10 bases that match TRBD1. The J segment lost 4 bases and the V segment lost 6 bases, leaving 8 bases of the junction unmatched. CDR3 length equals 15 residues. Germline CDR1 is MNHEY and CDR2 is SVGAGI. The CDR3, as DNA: TGTGCCAGCAGAACCACGGACAGGGGGGTCACTGAAGCTTTCTTT. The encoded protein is CASRTTDRGVTEAFF.

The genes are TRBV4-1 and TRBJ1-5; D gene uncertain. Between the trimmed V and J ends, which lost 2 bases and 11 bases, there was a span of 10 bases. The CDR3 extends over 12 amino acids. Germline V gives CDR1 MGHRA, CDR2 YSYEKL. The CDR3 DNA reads TGCGCCAGCAGCCAAAACGGAGGGTCCCAGCATTTT. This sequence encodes CASSQNGGSQHF.

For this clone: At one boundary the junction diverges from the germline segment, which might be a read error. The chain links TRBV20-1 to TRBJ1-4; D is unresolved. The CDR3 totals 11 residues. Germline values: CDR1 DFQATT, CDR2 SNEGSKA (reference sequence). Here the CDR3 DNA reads TGCAGTGCTGTAAAAGTCGGGAAGCCAATTTTT. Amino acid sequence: CSAVKVGKPIF.

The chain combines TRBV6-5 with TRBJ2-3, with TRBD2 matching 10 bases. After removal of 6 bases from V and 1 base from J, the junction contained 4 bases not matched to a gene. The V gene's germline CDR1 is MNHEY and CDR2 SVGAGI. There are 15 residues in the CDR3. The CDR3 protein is CASSALAGRTDTQYF. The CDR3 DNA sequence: TGTGCCAGCAGCGCACTAGCGGGGCGCACAGATACGCAGTATTTT.

The CDR3 loop is CASSHGLAGVTWNEQFF. CDR3 sequence (DNA): TGTGCCAGCAGCCACGGACTAGCGGGAGTTACATGGAATGAGCAGTTCTTC. The chain couples TRBV5-5 to TRBJ2-1; 13 bases are shared with TRBD2. The CDR3 is 17 amino acids. Losses at the gene ends were 4 bases for V and 7 bases for J; bases not matched to a gene: 11. The germline gives CDR1 SGHKS, CDR2 YYEKEE (reference sequence).